This T cell receptor beta chain was identified during a study of T cell responses to AZD1222 COVID-19 vaccine. This CDR3 is built from 14 residues. Germline lookup yields CDR1 SGHRS and CDR2 YFSETQ. Trimming pared 5 bases from V and 2 bases from J, leaving 10 bases between. The method was immunoSEQ multiplex PCR; TCRdb's version includes in-frame clones alone and lacks a portion of them. This sample yields 150,000 to 200,000 clones, of which around nine tenths are seen a single time; roughly 5.5% belongs to the top ten. The V call is TRBV5-1, the J call TRBJ2-2; D ambiguous. The sequences come from peripheral blood, collected on day 0 of AZD1222 vaccination. The clonotype comes from an adult in good health. CDR3 region: CASSMPLNTGELFF. The CDR3 DNA reads as TGCGCCAGCAGTATGCCTTTAAACACCGGGGAGCTGTTTTTT.